The TCR beta chain under discussion was sequenced for a study of cytomegalovirus exposure and HLA in healthy donors. Primers included in the PCR were 60 Vbeta and 13 Jbeta primers. Sequencing was performed with immunoSEQ multiplex PCR; in TCRdb, only in-frame clones are kept and a portion is missing. The table records 100,000 to 150,000 clones, approximately 82% of them present only once. Note on this clone: One end of the junction does not line up with germline, which may come from a read error.

Sequencing input: PBMCs. The receptor was isolated from a female donor in good health and CMV-seronegative.

CDR3: CASSLQGNTEASF. The CDR3 nucleotides are TGTGCCAGCAGCTTACAGGGGAACACTGAAGCTTCCTTT. This chain uses TRBV7-6 with TRBJ1-1; D may be TRBD1 (6 bases). Per the germline V gene, CDR1 is SGHVS and CDR2 is FNYEAQ. The CDR3 runs to 13 residues.